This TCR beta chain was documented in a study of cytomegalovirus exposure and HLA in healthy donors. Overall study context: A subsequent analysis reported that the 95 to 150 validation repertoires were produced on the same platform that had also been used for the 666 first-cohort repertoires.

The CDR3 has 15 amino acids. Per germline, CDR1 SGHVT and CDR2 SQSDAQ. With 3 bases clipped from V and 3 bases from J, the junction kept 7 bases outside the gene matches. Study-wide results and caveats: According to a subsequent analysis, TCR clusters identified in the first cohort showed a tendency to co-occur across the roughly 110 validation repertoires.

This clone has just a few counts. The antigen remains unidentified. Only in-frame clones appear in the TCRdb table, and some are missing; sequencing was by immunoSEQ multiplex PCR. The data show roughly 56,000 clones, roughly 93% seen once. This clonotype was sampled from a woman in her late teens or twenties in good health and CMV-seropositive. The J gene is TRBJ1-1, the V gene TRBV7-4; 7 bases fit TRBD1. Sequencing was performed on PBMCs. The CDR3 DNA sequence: TGTGCCAGCAGCTTTCCCCGGGACAGCCACACTGAAGCTTTCTTT. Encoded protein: CASSFPRDSHTEAFF.